This T cell receptor beta chain was sequenced during a study of cytomegalovirus exposure and HLA in healthy donors. Losses at the gene ends were 8 bases for V and 6 bases for J; bases not matched to a gene: 10. CDR3 length: 13 residues. From germline, CDR1 is SQVTM and CDR2 ANQGSEA. The PCR used 60 Vbeta and 13 Jbeta primers. Clones were sequenced by immunoSEQ multiplex PCR, and TCRdb holds only the in-frame ones, with some missing. In all, the sample yields about 140,000 clones. Though probably carrying unrecorded immune exposures, donors were nominally healthy at sampling. This receptor was obtained from a woman aged 18-35 years in good health and CMV-seronegative. The chain recombines TRBV29-1 with TRBJ2-3; 8 positions match TRBD2. Material for sequencing was PBMCs. The CDR3 spells CSLRAGGGDTQYF. The CDR3 bases are TGCAGCCTACGGGCGGGAGGAGGCGATACGCAGTATTTT.